Shown below are 32 T cell receptor beta chains from a single sample sequenced in a study of PD-1 blockade in mismatch repair-deficient tumors. TCRdb's copy holds only in-frame clones and misses some; the assay was immunoSEQ multiplex PCR. The sample shows approximately 63,000 clones, approximately 88% of them seen only once. The sequencing used peripheral blood, collected 52 weeks after starting pembrolizumab. The source is an adult with mismatch repair-deficient cancer.

The chain carries TRBV11-3 and TRBJ1-1, with D hard to call. Germline CDR1 and CDR2: SGHNT and YENEEA. The CDR3 is 15 residues long. Trimming pared 2 bases from V and 1 base from J, leaving 11 bases between. This CDR3 reads CASSLLFGRNTEAFF. Written as DNA, the CDR3 is TGTGCCAGCAGCTTACTTTTTGGTAGGAACACTGAAGCTTTCTTT.

The gene calls are TRBV19 and TRBJ1-4, with a weak D call TRBD1 (5 bases). Germline lookup yields CDR1 LNHDA and CDR2 SQIVND (reference sequence). The germline V and J ends were trimmed by 4 bases and 7 bases, with 13 bases remaining between them. CDR3 size: 14 residues. The CDR3 bases are TGTGCCAGTAGTAACCCGGGGGAAACTGAAAAACTGTTTTTT. Translated, it gives CASSNPGETEKLFF.

The rearrangement joins TRBV7-8 to TRBJ2-2; D perhaps matches TRBD2 (5 bases). V was pared by 7 bases and J by 5 bases, with 20 bases between. Per the germline V gene, CDR1 is SGHVS and CDR2 is FQNEAQ. The CDR3 covers 16 residues. The CDR3 DNA sequence: TGTGCCAGCACCCCGTTTTCTTCGCGGGCGACCGGGGAGCTGTTTTTT. It specifies CASTPFSSRATGELFF.

This sequence joins TRBV9 and TRBJ1-2; D is perhaps TRBD1 (5 bases). Germline values: CDR1 SGDLS, CDR2 YYNGEE. The germline V and J ends were trimmed by 4 bases and 5 bases, with 18 bases remaining between them. CDR3 size: 15 residues. The CDR3 is CASSTTSSGPYGYTF. The CDR3 DNA sequence: TGTGCCAGCAGCACCACCTCGTCAGGGCCTTATGGCTACACCTTC.

The chain links TRBV6-5 to TRBJ1-2, with 10 bases that match TRBD1. This CDR3 contains 16 residues. V trimming: 0 bases; J trimming: 2 bases; junction bases outside the gene matches: 3. Germline V gives CDR1 MNHEY, CDR2 SVGAGI. CDR3 loop: CASSYSPGQGNYGYTF. In nucleotides, the CDR3 is TGTGCCAGCAGTTACTCGCCGGGACAGGGGAACTATGGCTACACCTTC.

The chain recombines TRBV11-3 with TRBJ2-2; D is uncertain. Trimming pared 0 bases from V and 2 bases from J, leaving 13 bases between. CDR1 and CDR2 (germline): SGHNT, YENEEA. The CDR3 contains 17 residues. The CDR3 coding sequence is TGTGCCAGCAGCTTAGAGACCCCCACCTATAACACCGGGGAGCTGTTTTTT. Translated: CASSLETPTYNTGELFF.

The genes are TRBV19 and TRBJ2-5, with D tentatively TRBD2 (6 bases). The germline V gene encodes CDR1 LNHDA and CDR2 SQIVND (reference sequence). V was pared by 2 bases and J by 5 bases, with 9 bases between. The CDR3 has 13 residues. The CDR3 loop is CASSINSGETQYF. CDR3 sequence (DNA): TGTGCCAGTAGTATAAACAGCGGGGAGACCCAGTACTTC.

V and J are TRBV30 and TRBJ2-2, with TRBD1 identical over 7 bases. CDR1 and CDR2 from the germline V gene are GTSNPN and SVGIG (reference sequence). With 3 bases clipped from V and 5 bases from J, the junction kept 6 bases outside the gene matches. The CDR3 is 14 amino acids. Written as DNA, the CDR3 is TGTGCCTGGAGCCCCGGGACAGAAACCGGGGAGCTGTTTTTT. Its protein product is CAWSPGTETGELFF.

J is TRBJ2-2 and V is TRBV6-5, with D possibly TRBD1 on 6 matching bases. The CDR3 has 14 amino acids. The V end was cut by 6 bases, the J end by 3 bases, with 11 bases between. Germline CDR1 MNHEY, CDR2 SVGAGI. CDR3 sequence: CASSPGQYTGELFF. The CDR3 DNA reads as TGTGCCAGCAGCCCCGGACAGTACACCGGGGAGCTGTTTTTT.

V gene TRBV19 combines with J gene TRBJ2-1; possibly TRBD2 for D (6 bases). CDR1 is LNHDA and CDR2 is SQIVND in the germline V gene (reference sequence). The CDR3 loop spans 13 amino acids. V was pared by 1 base and J by 7 bases, with 8 bases between. The CDR3: CASSIGGENEQFF. The CDR3 nucleotides are TGTGCCAGTAGTATAGGCGGGGAGAATGAGCAGTTCTTC. The full variable domain, in which reference TRBV19 and TRBJ2-1 provide the parts outside the CDR3, is DGGITQSPKYLFRKEGQNVTLSCEQNLNHDAMYWYRQDPGQGLRLIYYSQIVNDFQKGDIAEGYSVSREKKESFPLTVTSAQKNPTAFYLCASSIGGENEQFFGPGTRLTVL.

This clone was detected a few times. This chain links TRBV5-4 with TRBJ1-1, with D possibly matching TRBD1 (5 bases). Trimming took 0 bases from V and 4 from J, leaving 10 bases between them. The length of the CDR3 is 14 residues. Germline CDR1 and CDR2: SGHNT and YYREEE (reference sequence). The CDR3, as DNA: TGTGCCAGCAGCTTGGGGGGCGGCGGCACTGAAGCTTTCTTT. Translation: CASSLGGGGTEAFF.

This clone appeared once. The genes are TRBV5-4 and TRBJ1-1; the D gene is possibly TRBD1 (5 bases). The V and J ends lost 3 bases and 5 bases respectively, with 11 bases between them. The germline CDR1 and CDR2 sequences are SGHNT and YYREEE (reference sequence). This CDR3 is built from 13 residues. The CDR3 loop reads CASSSRGGTEAFF. The CDR3, as DNA: TGTGCCAGCAGCTCCCGCGGGGGGACTGAAGCTTTCTTT.

The CDR3 nucleotides are TGTGCCAGCGGTGGTAGGAGCGGCAATCAGCCCCAGCATTTT. It yields the protein CASGGRSGNQPQHF. The chain uses TRBV6-6 and TRBJ1-5; D is undetermined. V shed 8 bases and J shed 2 bases, with 13 bases lying between them. The CDR3 covers 14 residues. The germline CDR1 and CDR2 sequences are MNHNY and SVGAGI (reference sequence).

This clone was seen only once. The chain joins TRBV5-5 to TRBJ2-1, with TRBD1 matching 9 bases. V lost 0 bases, J lost 7 bases, and 8 bases stayed unmatched. Germline CDR1 is SGHKS and CDR2 is YYEKEE (reference sequence). The CDR3 extends over 16 amino acids. CDR3 sequence: CASSLEGWTGENEQFF. CDR3 bases: TGTGCCAGCAGCTTGGAGGGGTGGACAGGGGAGAATGAGCAGTTCTTC. Using reference TRBV5-5 and TRBJ2-1 for the parts outside the CDR3, the full variable domain is DAGVTQSPTHLIKTRGQQVTLRCSPISGHKSVSWYQQVLGQGPQFIFQYYEKEERGRGNFPDRFSARQFPNYSSELNVNALLLGDSALYLCASSLEGWTGENEQFFGPGTRLTVL.

The gene calls are TRBV6-1 and TRBJ1-5; D is unresolved. The germline gives CDR1 MNHNS, CDR2 SASEGT. The V end was cut by 2 bases, the J end by 12 bases, with 11 bases between. The CDR3 runs to 12 residues. Here the CDR3 reads CASSEYSYFQHF. CDR3 coding DNA: TGTGCCAGCAGTGAATACAGCTACTTCCAGCATTTT.

This chain links TRBV11-2 with TRBJ2-1, with 7 positions matching TRBD2. The germline CDR1 and CDR2 sequences are SGHAT and FQNNGV. The CDR3 runs 16 residues. With V trimmed by 5 bases and J by 12 bases, 19 bases remained unmatched. The CDR3 DNA sequence: TGTGCCAGCAGCCTCAATCCGCGGGAGCCGCCGGTTGGGCAGTTCTTC. It translates to CASSLNPREPPVGQFF.

This rearrangement joins TRBV4-2 to TRBJ1-1, with TRBD1 identical over 9 bases. V was pared by 2 bases and J by 4 bases, with 5 bases of the junction left unmatched. In germline, CDR1 is LGHNA, CDR2 YNFKEQ. The CDR3 has 15 residues. DNA of the CDR3: TGTGCCAGCAGCCAAACAGGGGGCGCGAGCACTGAAGCTTTCTTT. Amino acids: CASSQTGGASTEAFF.

The chain is built from TRBV4-3 and TRBJ2-7; 8 bases line up with TRBD1. The CDR3 covers 15 residues. J gave up 5 bases and V 2 bases, and 8 bases lay outside the gene matches. The germline V gene encodes CDR1 LGHNA and CDR2 YSLEER. CDR3 sequence reads: CASSQSSRGLDEQYF. As DNA, the CDR3 is TGCGCCAGCAGCCAAAGTTCCAGGGGGCTCGACGAGCAGTACTTC.

DNA of the CDR3: TGTGCCAGCAGTCCTCCAGGCACGCAGGGGAACACTGAAGCTTTCTTT. Its translation: CASSPPGTQGNTEAFF. The rearrangement uses TRBV28 and TRBJ1-1; a weak D match, TRBD1 (5 bases). V was clipped by 5 bases and J by 1 base, with 17 bases between them. The germline gives CDR1 MDHEN, CDR2 SYDVKM. This CDR3 is 16 amino acids long.

The chain recombines TRBV30 with TRBJ2-1, with TRBD2 identical over 7 bases. V lost 1 base, J lost 8 bases, and 8 bases stayed unmatched. The CDR3 has 14 residues. The germline V gene encodes CDR1 GTSNPN and CDR2 SVGIG (reference sequence). CDR3 in DNA: TGTGCCTGGAGTGGAAGACTAGCTAACGATGAGCAGTTCTTC. It yields the protein CAWSGRLANDEQFF. The full variable domain, completed using reference TRBV30 and TRBJ2-1, is SQTIHQWPATLVQPVGSPLSLECTVEGTSNPNLYWYRQAAGRGLQLLFYSVGIGQISSEVPQNLSASRPQDRQFILSSKKLLLSDSGFYLCAWSGRLANDEQFFGPGTRLTVL.

V usage is TRBV6-6 and J usage is TRBJ2-5; 7 positions match TRBD2. Germline lookup yields CDR1 MNHNY and CDR2 SVGAGI (reference sequence). The trim removed 8 bases at V and 1 base at J, leaving 7 bases unmatched. The CDR3 covers 14 residues. CDR3 DNA: TGTGCCAGCGCGGAGGGAGGGTCCCAAGAGACCCAGTACTTC. It is translated as CASAEGGSQETQYF.

The chain joins TRBV30 to TRBJ2-7; 7 nucleotides line up with TRBD1. This CDR3 comprises 14 residues. With V trimmed by 2 bases and J by 3 bases, 7 bases remained unmatched. Germline CDR1 reads GTSNPN; CDR2 reads SVGIG (reference sequence). DNA of the CDR3: TGTGCCTGGAGTCCCCCCGGGACAGACTACGAGCAGTACTTC. It codes for CAWSPPGTDYEQYF.

The CDR3 nucleotides are TGTGCCAGCAGTTTACGATTCTACCGGGACAATGAGCAGTTCTTC. It specifies CASSLRFYRDNEQFF. The chain carries TRBV27 and TRBJ2-1; no firm D call. The germline CDR1 and CDR2 sequences are MNHEY and SMNVEV (reference sequence). The ends were cut back, 2 bases at V and 5 bases at J, with 13 bases in the middle. This CDR3 is built from 15 residues.

This clone has a single count. This chain links TRBV15 with TRBJ2-5; 9 nucleotides align to TRBD1. CDR3 size: 15 residues. Germline loops: CDR1 LNHNV, CDR2 YYDKDF (reference sequence). J was trimmed by 7 bases and V by 4 bases; bases with no gene match: 10. This CDR3 is CATSTDRGPGGTQYF. In nucleotides, the CDR3 is TGTGCCACCAGCACGGACAGGGGCCCGGGGGGGACCCAGTACTTC.

The rearrangement joins TRBV29-1 to TRBJ2-3; D is possibly TRBD2 (6 bases). Germline-derived CDR1 and CDR2 are SQVTM and ANQGSEA. The CDR3 runs 14 residues. Trimming removed 3 bases from V and 0 bases from J, with 10 bases in between. The CDR3 is CSVESSGSTDTQYF. CDR3 DNA: TGCAGCGTTGAGAGTAGCGGTAGCACAGATACGCAGTATTTT.

This chain connects TRBV27 to TRBJ2-3; D is perhaps TRBD1 or TRBD2 (5 bases each). V lost 6 bases and J 2 bases, leaving 15 bases between the germline ends. The germline gives CDR1 MNHEY, CDR2 SMNVEV (reference sequence). The length of the CDR3 is 15 residues. CDR3: CASSPLREYTDTQYF. The CDR3 bases are TGTGCCAGCAGCCCCCTCAGGGAGTACACAGATACGCAGTATTTT.

The chain carries TRBV28 and TRBJ2-5, with D tentatively TRBD1 or TRBD2 (7 bases each). Germline assignment: CDR1 MDHEN and CDR2 SYDVKM. The CDR3 totals 15 residues. V gave up 6 bases and J gave up 0 bases, with 14 bases separating them. The CDR3: CASSTRGGDQETQYF. CDR3 nucleotides: TGTGCCAGCAGCACCAGGGGGGGAGACCAAGAGACCCAGTACTTC.

V gene TRBV4-3 combines with J gene TRBJ2-1, with 13 bases fitting TRBD2. V trimming: 0 bases; J trimming: 8 bases; junction bases outside the gene matches: 7. The CDR3 is 17 residues long. Germline lookup yields CDR1 LGHNA and CDR2 YSLEER. CDR3 sequence (DNA): TGCGCCAGCAGCCAAGATCCAGGACTAGCGGGAGTGGATGAGCAGTTCTTC. The encoded protein is CASSQDPGLAGVDEQFF.

This chain uses TRBV27 with TRBJ2-7; D possibly matches TRBD1 or TRBD2 (5 bases each). Germline V gives CDR1 MNHEY, CDR2 SMNVEV (reference sequence). The CDR3 loop spans 15 amino acids. V shed 5 bases and J shed 1 base, with 15 bases lying between them. The chain's CDR3 is CASSLTGTPSYEQYF. The CDR3 bases are TGTGCCAGCAGTCTAACCGGGACGCCGTCCTACGAGCAGTACTTC.

This clone was seen a handful of times. The chain carries TRBV27 and TRBJ2-7, with unresolved D. Between the trimmed V and J ends, which lost 3 bases and 4 bases, there was a span of 10 bases. Per germline, CDR1 MNHEY and CDR2 SMNVEV (reference sequence). The CDR3 is made up of 13 amino acids. The CDR3, as DNA: TGTGCCAGCAGTTTGGGCAGGTCATACGAGCAGTACTTC. Encoded protein: CASSLGRSYEQYF.

This clone was seen only a few times. The chain recombines TRBV29-1 with TRBJ2-5; D possibly corresponds to TRBD2 (5 bases). The CDR3 covers 13 residues. Trimming removed 4 bases from V and 4 bases from J, with 13 bases in between. CDR1 and CDR2 from the germline V gene are SQVTM and ANQGSEA. The CDR3 DNA reads as TGCAGCGTTGCACTAGAATGGGGAGAGACCCAGTACTTC. It codes for CSVALEWGETQYF. The variable domain in full, completed from reference TRBV29-1 and TRBJ2-5, reads SAVISQKPSRDICQRGTSLTIQCQVDSQVTMMFWYRQQPGQSLTLIATANQGSEATYESGFVIDKFPISRPNLTFSTLTVSNMSPEDSSIYLCSVALEWGETQYFGPGTRLLVL.

The CDR3 nucleotides are TGTGCCAGCAGCTTTATTAACACTGAAGCTTTCTTT. It encodes CASSFINTEAFF. The chain employs TRBV7-9 and TRBJ1-1, with no clear D. V dropped 3 bases and J dropped 2 bases, with 4 bases sitting between them. CDR1 and CDR2 from the germline V gene are SEHNR and FQNEAQ (reference sequence). CDR3 length: 12 amino acids.